These T cell receptor beta chains were read from a single sample in a study of CD8+ T cells in alopecia areata. TCRdb's table, derived via immunoSEQ multiplex PCR, lists solely in-frame clones and lacks some. The sample yields around 140,000 clones, around 86% seen once. This sample comprised CD8+ T cells sorted from blood, obtained at week 0. The receptors come from a human donor with alopecia areata. CDR3s include the opening cysteine and the closing phenylalanine or tryptophan. The listing skips clone size in some rows; elsewhere it reads once, few, many or a size class.

CASSFGATEAFF	medium-sized	TRBV28	TRBJ1-1
CSAGTGDTQYF	-	TRBV20-1	TRBJ2-3
CASSLLGTSGGADTQYF	once	TRBV21-1	TRBJ2-3
CASSQAGGFYEQYF	-	TRBV6-5	TRBJ2-7
CASSLEGEASETQYF	few	TRBV7-9	TRBJ2-5
CASSIGGNPYNEQFF	-	TRBV6-5	TRBJ2-1
CASSPKGLEDYQAKNIQYF	-	TRBV27	TRBJ2-4
CAWSSLGLAGHNEQFF	-	TRBV30	TRBJ2-1
CASSLTGTGSSYEQYF	-	TRBV7-6	TRBJ2-7
CASSDGGGSTGELFF	few	TRBV6-4	TRBJ2-2
CASSGYRVSNTGELFF	-	TRBV19	TRBJ2-2
CSVQGGVYEQYF	-	TRBV29-1	TRBJ2-7
CASSLKTPTGGNFYEQYF	-	TRBV7-9	TRBJ2-7
CASSLLDNSYEQYF	-	TRBV14	TRBJ2-7
CASTFTGYSNQPQHF	-	TRBV7-9	TRBJ1-5
CASSVGLAGVVETQYF	few	TRBV9	TRBJ2-5
CASSQGGGTYNEQFF	once	TRBV4-1	TRBJ2-1
CASSLSRGASYNSPLHF	-	TRBV27	TRBJ1-6
CASRRGPHYEQYF	-	TRBV5-6	TRBJ2-7
CASSYSSNEQFF	-	TRBV7-8	TRBJ2-1
CASSNAGEEVFF	-	TRBV9	TRBJ1-4
CASSEGSNTEAFF	-	TRBV13	TRBJ1-1